This T cell receptor (beta chain) was observed in a study of cytotoxic CD8 clonotypes in ibrutinib-treated CLL. Across the study: The subjects consisted of around eleven relapsed/refractory and 15 treatment-naive individuals, with approximately 18 IGHV unmutated.

Regarding the study as a whole: Clonality increased with ibrutinib response but returned toward baseline at progression. Baseline clonality, above age-matched healthy donor levels, tracked circulating CD8+ T-cell counts.

The CDR3 sequence is 17 residues long. Germline V CDR1 and CDR2: MNHEY, SMNVEV (reference sequence). J gave up 3 bases and V 5 bases, and 12 bases lay outside the gene matches. Comment on this clone: Antigen unknown.

With sequencing, the targeted depth ranged from 1 in 200,000 to 1 in 1 million T cells. Profiling relied on immunoSEQ multiplex PCR, and the TCRdb table lists in-frame clones only, not all of them. The table records about 35,000 clones, 71% of them present only once. The sequence was collected from a human donor with chronic lymphocytic leukemia. The sequenced sample was PBMCs, obtained at disease progression, from a patient treated with ibrutinib. V and J are TRBV27 and TRBJ1-1, with 10 bases aligning to TRBD1. CDR3 sequence reads: CASSPSGQGPRDTEAFF. As DNA, the CDR3 is TGTGCCAGCAGTCCGTCGGGACAGGGGCCAAGGGACACTGAAGCTTTCTTT.